The 15 T cell receptor beta chains reported below all come from one sample, sequenced in a study of shared clonotypes between healthy human individuals. Sequencing used immunoSEQ multiplex PCR; TCRdb keeps in-frame clones, though not all of them. The sample has under 700,000 clones, 85% to 95% seen once; the top ten hold over 0.09%. Naive-designated CD8 cells lacked CD45RO, were positively enriched for CCR7, and omitted terminally differentiated effector memory CD45RA+ cells. Sequencing was carried out using naive CD8+ T cells sorted from blood. These receptors were obtained from a woman aged 30 to 39 in good health.

V is TRBV15 and J is TRBJ1-2; TRBD1 agrees at 7 bases. V dropped 3 bases and J dropped 4; count of bases not matched to a gene: 8. Germline lookup yields CDR1 LNHNV and CDR2 YYDKDF (reference sequence). CDR3 length: 15 amino acids. The CDR3 reads CATSREDRVVYGYTF. In DNA form, the CDR3 reads TGTGCCACCAGCAGGGAAGACAGGGTTGTCTATGGCTACACCTTC.

The chain couples TRBV10-3 to TRBJ1-3, with 11 bases identical to TRBD1. There are 14 residues in the CDR3. V shed 9 bases, J shed 0 bases, and the junction held 1 base outside the gene matches. Germline values: CDR1 ENHRY, CDR2 SYGVKD. The CDR3 region has the DNA TGTGCCATGGGACAGGGGGGCTCTGGAAACACCATATATTTT. It specifies CAMGQGGSGNTIYF.

CDR3 nucleotides: TGTGCCAGCAGTTTGCCAAGTCCGGGGGAGCCCCAGCATTTT. It is translated as CASSLPSPGEPQHF. The chain has TRBV28 and TRBJ1-5; weak D call: TRBD1 (5 bases). V was clipped by 3 bases and J by 8 bases, with 14 bases between them. The CDR3 contains 14 residues. Germline V CDR1 and CDR2: MDHEN, SYDVKM.

The genes are TRBV7-8 and TRBJ1-5; 9 bases match TRBD1. The CDR3 consists of 16 residues. Germline-derived CDR1 and CDR2 are SGHVS and FQNEAQ. Trimming cost V 5 bases and J 9 bases; bases outside gene matches: 14. CDR3 sequence: CASSQKPGQGHRPQHF. CDR3 bases: TGTGCCAGCAGCCAAAAACCGGGACAGGGTCATCGGCCCCAGCATTTT.

This clone was found once. The J gene is TRBJ2-3, the V gene TRBV11-2; 12 positions match TRBD2. The V gene's germline CDR1 is SGHAT and CDR2 FQNNGV. The CDR3 sequence is 17 residues long. V trimming: 1 base; J trimming: 2 bases; junction bases outside the gene matches: 4. CDR3: CASSLVGLAGLTDTQYF. The CDR3 coding sequence is TGTGCCAGCAGCTTAGTGGGACTAGCGGGCCTCACAGATACGCAGTATTTT.

The CDR3 nucleotides read TGTGCCAGCAGTGATGTACAGCCCCAGCATTTT. Protein product: CASSDVQPQHF. The gene calls are TRBV6-1 and TRBJ1-5; D is unresolved. CDR1 is MNHNS, CDR2 SASEGT, per germline. The ends were cut back, 3 bases at V and 7 bases at J, with 4 bases in the middle. The CDR3 has 11 residues.

The J gene is TRBJ2-3, the V gene TRBV10-3; D may correspond to TRBD1 or TRBD2 (6 bases each). This CDR3 is built from 18 residues. Trimming left V 3 bases short and J 0 bases short, with 19 bases between. CDR1 is ENHRY, CDR2 SYGVKD, per germline. This CDR3 reads CAISDVRLGGVSTDTQYF. CDR3 bases: TGTGCCATCAGTGACGTTCGGTTGGGGGGCGTCAGCACAGATACGCAGTATTTT.

This clone was seen once. The V call is TRBV19, the J call TRBJ2-5; 12 bases map to TRBD2. Near its end, the DNA agrees better with TRBJ2-7, so the J call may be wrong. Germline V lookup: CDR1 LNHDA, CDR2 SQIVND (reference sequence). The CDR3 extends over 15 amino acids. The CDR3 spells CASSIRLAGVSEQYF. Written as DNA, the CDR3 is TGTGCCAGTAGTATAAGACTAGCGGGAGTCTCCGAGCAGTACTTC.

The rearrangement links TRBV5-1 to TRBJ2-1; D uncertain. Per the germline V gene, CDR1 is SGHRS and CDR2 is YFSETQ. The CDR3 is 14 amino acids. V lost 2 bases, J lost 4 bases, and 10 bases lay in between. CDR3 bases: TGCGCCAGCAGCTTAAACGCCCGGTACAATGAGCAGTTCTTC. It yields the protein CASSLNARYNEQFF.

This clone was observed a single time. The chain is built from TRBV2 and TRBJ2-7; 8 bases are shared with TRBD2. This CDR3 has 15 residues. Germline lookup yields CDR1 SNHLY and CDR2 FYNNEI. Trimming cost V 6 bases and J 7 bases; bases outside gene matches: 14. The CDR3 spells CASSHGGAGGWEQYF. The CDR3 DNA is TGTGCCAGCAGCCACGGGGGTGCGGGAGGATGGGAGCAGTACTTC.

The chain uses TRBV18 and TRBJ2-7; maybe TRBD2 (6 bases). CDR3 length: 17 amino acids. Trimming shortened V by 2 bases and J by 4 bases, and 21 bases separated the two germline ends. CDR1 and CDR2 from the germline V gene are KGHSH and LQKENI. Here the CDR3 DNA reads TGTGCCAGCTCACCAGAGTTGTATGGTGGGGAGGAATACGAGCAGTACTTC. Translation gives CASSPELYGGEEYEQYF.

The V call is TRBV29-1, the J call TRBJ1-2; 7 nucleotides match TRBD1. This CDR3 spans 14 amino acids. Trimming cost V 4 bases and J 8 bases; bases outside gene matches: 13. The germline CDR1 and CDR2 sequences are SQVTM and ANQGSEA. The CDR3 sequence: CSVGSQGGNEGYTF. In DNA, the CDR3 is TGCAGCGTTGGTTCGCAGGGGGGAAATGAGGGCTACACCTTC.

This clone was observed a single time. V usage is TRBV5-1 and J usage is TRBJ2-7; TRBD1 matches 9 bases. The V gene's germline CDR1 is SGHRS and CDR2 YFSETQ. J lost 4 bases, V lost 1 base, and 3 bases had no gene match. CDR3 length equals 14 residues. This chain's CDR3 is CASSLTGGGYEQYF. For the CDR3, the DNA is TGCGCCAGCAGCTTGACAGGGGGCGGGTACGAGCAGTACTTC.

This chain joins TRBV11-2 and TRBJ2-7, with D perhaps TRBD2 (5 bases). V lost 1 base and J lost 2, with 6 bases in between. The germline CDR1 and CDR2 sequences are SGHAT and FQNNGV. This CDR3 has 13 residues. The CDR3 DNA reads TGTGCCAGCAGCTTAGGGACTCCCTACGAGCAGTACTTC. It translates to CASSLGTPYEQYF.

J is TRBJ2-1 and V is TRBV28; possible D gene TRBD1, 6 bases. V lost 1 base and J lost 1, with 14 bases in between. CDR1 MDHEN and CDR2 SYDVKM come from the germline V gene. This CDR3 contains 17 residues. This CDR3 reads CASSLFSQGISYNEQFF. CDR3 bases: TGTGCCAGCAGTTTATTCAGCCAGGGGATTTCCTACAATGAGCAGTTCTTC.